This record covers a single T cell receptor (beta chain). This clone occurred a few times. Its binding antigen is unknown. Base quality data are lacking; no much larger clone is found one base away. Other DNA sequences from this sample encode an identical CDR3 as well. TCRbeta CDR3 regions were amplified from genomic DNA by means of the immunoSEQ Assay, a bias-controlled multiplex PCR. Per the authors' processing: The number of nucleated cells in each sample was estimated by amplification of reference gene primers within the assay. Sequence reads were collapsed and filtered to measure the absolute abundance of every unique TCRbeta CDR3 rearrangement. For each sample, productive Simpson clonality was calculated as the square root of Simpson's diversity index over productive rearrangements. Sourced from immuneACCESS, this table was stored by TCRdb with only in-frame sequences that have V and J called. A share of the clones is absent; for the studies checked, an unresolved V gene accounts for under half, and the remainder has no known explanation. V and J calls and clone size come straight from that table; D and trimming were deduced from the DNA. This sample comprises tens of thousands of clones, more than 70% of them detected only once. Together, the top ten hold over 5.5% of the sample.

CDR1 and CDR2 are drawn from the germline V gene: SGDLS, YYNGEE. Trimming takes 0 bases off V and 6 bases off J; junction bases not matched to a gene: 2. The CDR3 holds 16 amino acids from the cysteine to the phenylalanine. Left in the record is the CDR3 DNA by itself, 48 bases read in frame from the first base. This entry belongs to a study of blood T cell repertoires in COVID-19 (dated by TCRdb to 2018 to 2020). Regarding the research as a whole: Samples from collaborators originated in the United States, Italy and Spain and spanned both the acute and convalescent phases of COVID-19. The material from the prospective study consisted of cDNA or gDNA derived from T cells, B-cell-depleted T cells, or PBMCs. Deeply sampled blood TCRbeta repertoires from subjects exposed to, actively infected with, or recovered from COVID-19 were included in the dataset. A freely available public database, intended as a resource for researchers studying the immune response to SARS-CoV-2, is where the repertoires were released. The samples were drawn from two sources: the first 160 participants of the ongoing ImmuneRACE study, and 1,000 to 1,500 subjects contributed by 6 global collaborators. The sample metadata nearly always contained a de-identified subject ID, COVID-19 status, age in years and sex. Where available, HLA class I and class II types were obtained from metadata supplied by the sample provider rather than from assay-based typing.

The collaborating institutions used their own protocols to collect whole blood in K2EDTA tubes. For TCRbeta analysis, collaborators shipped samples as frozen whole blood, isolated PBMCs, or DNA extracted from either of those sample types. General conclusions and limits of the study: The amount of clinical and demographic metadata varied by source and participant and was provided uncurated.

Source material: peripheral blood. The chain is made from TRBV9 and TRBJ1-6, and 11 bases in between align with TRBD1. The receptor was isolated from a man aged 60 to 69 with acute or convalescent COVID-19. The CDR3 protein: CASSVEGTGGNSPLHF. The DNA reads TGTGCCAGCAGCGTAGAAGGGACAGGGGGTAATTCACCCCTCCACTTT.